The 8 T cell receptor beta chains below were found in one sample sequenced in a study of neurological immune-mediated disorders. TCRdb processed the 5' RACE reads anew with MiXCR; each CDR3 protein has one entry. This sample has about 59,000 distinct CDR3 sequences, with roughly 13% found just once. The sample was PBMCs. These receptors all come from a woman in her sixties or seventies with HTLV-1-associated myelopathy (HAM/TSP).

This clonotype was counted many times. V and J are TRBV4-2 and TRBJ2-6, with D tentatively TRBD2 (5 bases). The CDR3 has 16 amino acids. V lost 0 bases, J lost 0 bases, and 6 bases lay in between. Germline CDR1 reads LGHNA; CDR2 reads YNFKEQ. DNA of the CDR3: TGTGCCAGCAGCCAAGATCGGGACTCTGGGGCCAACGTCCTGACTTTC. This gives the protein CASSQDRDSGANVLTF.

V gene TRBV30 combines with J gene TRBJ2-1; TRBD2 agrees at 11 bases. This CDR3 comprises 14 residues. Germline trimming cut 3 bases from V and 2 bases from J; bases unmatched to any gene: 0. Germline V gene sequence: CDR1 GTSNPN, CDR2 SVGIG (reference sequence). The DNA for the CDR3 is TGTGCCTGGAGACTAGCGGGGGCCTACAATGAGCAGTTCTTC. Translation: CAWRLAGAYNEQFF.

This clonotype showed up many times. CDR3 coding DNA: TGCGCCAGCAGCCAAGGCACCGGGACTAGCTACGAGCAGTACTTC. Translating gives CASSQGTGTSYEQYF. This rearrangement joins TRBV4-1 to TRBJ2-7, with TRBD2 identical over 8 bases. The CDR3 is 15 amino acids. V trimming: 1 base; J trimming: 3 bases; junction bases outside the gene matches: 5. Germline V gene sequence: CDR1 MGHRA, CDR2 YSYEKL.

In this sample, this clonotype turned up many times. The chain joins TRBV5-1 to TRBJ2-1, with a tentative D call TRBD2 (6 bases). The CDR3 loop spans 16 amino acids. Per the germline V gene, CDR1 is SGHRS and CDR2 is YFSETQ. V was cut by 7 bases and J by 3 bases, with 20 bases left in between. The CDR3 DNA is TGCGCCAGCGTCCAGGGACTCCCGGGGGACTACAATGAGCAGTTCTTC. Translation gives CASVQGLPGDYNEQFF. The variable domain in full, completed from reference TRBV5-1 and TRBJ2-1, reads KAGVTQTPRYLIKTRGQQVTLSCSPISGHRSVSWYQQTPGQGLQFLFEYFSETQRNKGNFPGRFSGRQFSNSRSEMNVSTLELGDSALYLCASVQGLPGDYNEQFFGPGTRLTVL.

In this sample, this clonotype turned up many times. The CDR3 is CASSRDRGPTNEKLFF. CDR3 bases: TGTGCCAGCAGCCGGGACAGGGGGCCTACTAATGAAAAACTGTTTTTT. The chain is built from TRBV7-9 and TRBJ1-4, with 12 positions matching TRBD1. The length of the CDR3 is 16 residues. CDR1 is SEHNR, CDR2 FQNEAQ, per germline (reference sequence). J lost 2 bases, V lost 5 bases, and 3 bases had no gene match.

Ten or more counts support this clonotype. In DNA form, the CDR3 reads TGTGCCAGCAGCTTAGACCCCTTTGCGGGAGCCATGACAGATACGCAGTATTTT. Translating gives CASSLDPFAGAMTDTQYF. This chain joins TRBV7-9 and TRBJ2-3, with TRBD2 identical over 7 bases. V gave up 1 base and J gave up 3 bases; unmatched junction bases: 13. The CDR3 contains 18 residues. Germline V gene sequence: CDR1 SEHNR, CDR2 FQNEAQ (reference sequence).

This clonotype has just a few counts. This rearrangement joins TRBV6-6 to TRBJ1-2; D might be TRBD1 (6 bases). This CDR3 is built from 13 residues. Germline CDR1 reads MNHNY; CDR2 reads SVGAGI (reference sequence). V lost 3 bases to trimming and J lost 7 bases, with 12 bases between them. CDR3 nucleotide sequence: TGTGCCAGCAGTTATGAACAGGGTAGTGGCTACACCTTC. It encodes CASSYEQGSGYTF.

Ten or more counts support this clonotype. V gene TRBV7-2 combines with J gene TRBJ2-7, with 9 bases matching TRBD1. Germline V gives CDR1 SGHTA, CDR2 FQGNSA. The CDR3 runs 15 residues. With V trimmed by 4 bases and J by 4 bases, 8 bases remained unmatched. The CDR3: CASSSAGQGIYEQYF. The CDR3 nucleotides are TGTGCCAGCAGCTCAGCGGGACAGGGCATATACGAGCAGTACTTC.